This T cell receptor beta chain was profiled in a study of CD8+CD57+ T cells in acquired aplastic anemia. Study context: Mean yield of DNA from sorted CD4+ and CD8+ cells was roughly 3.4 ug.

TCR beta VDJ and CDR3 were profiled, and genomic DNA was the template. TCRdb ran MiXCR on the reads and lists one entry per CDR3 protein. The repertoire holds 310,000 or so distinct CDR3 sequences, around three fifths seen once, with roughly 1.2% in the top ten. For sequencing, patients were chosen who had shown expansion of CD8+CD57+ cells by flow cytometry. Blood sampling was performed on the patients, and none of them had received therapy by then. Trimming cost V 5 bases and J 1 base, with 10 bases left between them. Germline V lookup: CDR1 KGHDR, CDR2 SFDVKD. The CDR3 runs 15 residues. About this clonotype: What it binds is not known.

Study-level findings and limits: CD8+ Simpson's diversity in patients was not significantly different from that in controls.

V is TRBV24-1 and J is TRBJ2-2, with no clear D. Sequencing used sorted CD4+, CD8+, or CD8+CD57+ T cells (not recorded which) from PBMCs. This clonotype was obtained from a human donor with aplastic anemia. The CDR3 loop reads CATSASDWNTGELFF. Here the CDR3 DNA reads TGTGCCACCAGTGCCTCCGACTGGAACACCGGGGAGCTGTTTTTT.